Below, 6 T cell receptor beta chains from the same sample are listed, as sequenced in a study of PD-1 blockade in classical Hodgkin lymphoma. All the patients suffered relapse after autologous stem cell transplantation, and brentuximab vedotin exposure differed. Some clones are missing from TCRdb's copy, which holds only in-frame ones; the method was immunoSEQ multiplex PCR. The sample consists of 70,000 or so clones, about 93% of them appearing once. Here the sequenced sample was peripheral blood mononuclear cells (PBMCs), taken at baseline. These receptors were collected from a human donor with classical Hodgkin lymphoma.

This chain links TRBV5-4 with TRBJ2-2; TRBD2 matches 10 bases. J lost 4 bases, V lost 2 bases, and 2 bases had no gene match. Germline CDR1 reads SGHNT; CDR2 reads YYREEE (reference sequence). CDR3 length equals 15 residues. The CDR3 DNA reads TGTGCCAGCAGCTTTTTAGCGGGGGGCACCGGGGAGCTGTTTTTT. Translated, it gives CASSFLAGGTGELFF.

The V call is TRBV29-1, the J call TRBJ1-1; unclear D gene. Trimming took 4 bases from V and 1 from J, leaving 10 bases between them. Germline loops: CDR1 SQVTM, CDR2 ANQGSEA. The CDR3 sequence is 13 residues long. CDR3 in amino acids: CSVVMWANTEAFF. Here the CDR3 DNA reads TGCAGCGTTGTCATGTGGGCGAACACTGAAGCTTTCTTT.

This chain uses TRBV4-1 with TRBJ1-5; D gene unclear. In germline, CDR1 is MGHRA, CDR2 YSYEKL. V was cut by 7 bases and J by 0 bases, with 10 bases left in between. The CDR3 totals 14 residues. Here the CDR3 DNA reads TGCGCCAGCAACGACGGGAATAGCAATCAGCCCCAGCATTTT. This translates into CASNDGNSNQPQHF.

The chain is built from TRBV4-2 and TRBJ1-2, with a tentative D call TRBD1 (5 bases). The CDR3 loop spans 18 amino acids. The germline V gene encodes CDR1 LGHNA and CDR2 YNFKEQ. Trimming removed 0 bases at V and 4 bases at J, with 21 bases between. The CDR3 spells CASSQENGRFSGAYGYTF. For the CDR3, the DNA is TGTGCCAGCAGCCAAGAAAACGGCAGGTTTTCTGGGGCCTATGGCTACACCTTC.

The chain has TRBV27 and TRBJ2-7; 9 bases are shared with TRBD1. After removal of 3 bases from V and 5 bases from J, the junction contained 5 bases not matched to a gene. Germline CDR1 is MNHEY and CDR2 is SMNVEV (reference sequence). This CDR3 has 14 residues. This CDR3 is CASSLGTGINEQYF. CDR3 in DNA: TGTGCCAGCAGTTTGGGGACAGGGATCAACGAGCAGTACTTC.

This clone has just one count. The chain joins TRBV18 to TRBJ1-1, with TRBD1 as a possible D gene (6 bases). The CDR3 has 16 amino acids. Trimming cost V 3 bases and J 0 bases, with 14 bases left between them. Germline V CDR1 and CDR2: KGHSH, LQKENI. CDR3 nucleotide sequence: TGTGCCAGCTCACCGAGACAGGCCACTATGAACACTGAAGCTTTCTTT. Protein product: CASSPRQATMNTEAFF.